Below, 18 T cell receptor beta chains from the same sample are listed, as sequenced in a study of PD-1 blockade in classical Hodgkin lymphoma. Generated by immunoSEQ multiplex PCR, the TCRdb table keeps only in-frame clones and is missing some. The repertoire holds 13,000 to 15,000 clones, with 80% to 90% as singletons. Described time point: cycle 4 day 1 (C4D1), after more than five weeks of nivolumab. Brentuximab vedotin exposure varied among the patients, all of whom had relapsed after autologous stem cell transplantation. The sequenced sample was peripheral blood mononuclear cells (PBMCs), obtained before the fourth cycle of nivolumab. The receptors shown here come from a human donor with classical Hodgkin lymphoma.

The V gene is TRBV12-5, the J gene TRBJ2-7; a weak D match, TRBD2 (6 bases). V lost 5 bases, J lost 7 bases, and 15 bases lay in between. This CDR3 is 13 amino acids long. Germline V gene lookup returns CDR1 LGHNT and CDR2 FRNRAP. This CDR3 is CASGKAVGGEQYF. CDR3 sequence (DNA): TGTGCTAGTGGTAAAGCGGTGGGAGGAGAGCAGTACTTC.

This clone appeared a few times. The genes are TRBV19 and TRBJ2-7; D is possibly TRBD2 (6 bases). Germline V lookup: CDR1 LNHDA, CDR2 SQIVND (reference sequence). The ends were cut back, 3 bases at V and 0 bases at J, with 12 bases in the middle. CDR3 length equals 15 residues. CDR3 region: CASSIRAGFSYEQYF. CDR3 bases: TGTGCCAGTAGTATCCGGGCGGGATTCTCCTACGAGCAGTACTTC.

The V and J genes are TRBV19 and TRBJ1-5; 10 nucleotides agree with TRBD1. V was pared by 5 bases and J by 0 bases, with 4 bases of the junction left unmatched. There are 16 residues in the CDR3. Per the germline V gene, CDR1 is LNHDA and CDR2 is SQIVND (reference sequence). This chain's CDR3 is CASSPRTGGSNQPQHF. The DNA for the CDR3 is TGTGCCAGTAGTCCCCGGACAGGGGGTAGCAATCAGCCCCAGCATTTT.

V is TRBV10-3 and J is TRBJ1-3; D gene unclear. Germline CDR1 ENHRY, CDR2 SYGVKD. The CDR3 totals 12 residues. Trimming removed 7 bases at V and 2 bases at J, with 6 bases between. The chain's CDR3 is CAITGTGNTIYF. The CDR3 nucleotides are TGTGCCATCACGGGAACTGGAAACACCATATATTTT.

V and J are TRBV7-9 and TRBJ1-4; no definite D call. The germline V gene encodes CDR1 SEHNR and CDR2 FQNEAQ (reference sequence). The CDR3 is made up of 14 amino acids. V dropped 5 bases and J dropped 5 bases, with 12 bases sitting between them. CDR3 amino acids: CASSPSGGNEKLFF. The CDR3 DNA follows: TGTGCCAGCAGCCCCTCGGGTGGGAATGAAAAACTGTTTTTT.

CDR3 in amino acids: CASSPPFSGELFF. In nucleotides, the CDR3 is TGTGCCAGCAGCCCCCCGTTTTCCGGGGAGCTGTTTTTT. The chain joins TRBV11-3 to TRBJ2-2; D is unclear. Germline CDR1 and CDR2: SGHNT and YENEEA. V was trimmed by 5 bases and J by 6 bases, leaving 10 bases between them. This CDR3 is 13 amino acids long.

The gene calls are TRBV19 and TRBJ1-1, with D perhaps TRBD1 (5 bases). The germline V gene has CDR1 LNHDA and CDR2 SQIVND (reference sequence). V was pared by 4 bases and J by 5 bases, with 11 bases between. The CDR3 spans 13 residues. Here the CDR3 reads CASSTTAPTEAFF. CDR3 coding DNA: TGTGCCAGTAGTACGACAGCCCCGACTGAAGCTTTCTTT. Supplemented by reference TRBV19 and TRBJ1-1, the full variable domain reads DGGITQSPKYLFRKEGQNVTLSCEQNLNHDAMYWYRQDPGQGLRLIYYSQIVNDFQKGDIAEGYSVSREKKESFPLTVTSAQKNPTAFYLCASSTTAPTEAFFGQGTRLTVV.

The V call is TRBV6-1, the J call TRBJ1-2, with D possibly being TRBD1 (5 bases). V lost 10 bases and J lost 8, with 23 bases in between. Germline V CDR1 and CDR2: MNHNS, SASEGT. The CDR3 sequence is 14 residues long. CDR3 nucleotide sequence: TGTGCCACCCTTTCTACCGCAGGCCCAGGGGGCTACACCTTC. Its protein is CATLSTAGPGGYTF.

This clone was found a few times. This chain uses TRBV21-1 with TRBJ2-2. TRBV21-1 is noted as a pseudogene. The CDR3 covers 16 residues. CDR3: CASSKIGDLNTGELFF. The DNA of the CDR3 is TGTGCCAGCAGCAAAATAGGGGACCTAAACACCGGGGAGCTGTTTTTT.

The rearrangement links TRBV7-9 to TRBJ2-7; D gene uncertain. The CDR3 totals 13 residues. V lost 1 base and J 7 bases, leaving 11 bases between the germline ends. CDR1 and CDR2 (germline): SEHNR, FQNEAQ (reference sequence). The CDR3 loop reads CASSLGAALEQYF. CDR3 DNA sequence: TGTGCCAGCAGCTTAGGGGCCGCCCTGGAGCAGTACTTC.

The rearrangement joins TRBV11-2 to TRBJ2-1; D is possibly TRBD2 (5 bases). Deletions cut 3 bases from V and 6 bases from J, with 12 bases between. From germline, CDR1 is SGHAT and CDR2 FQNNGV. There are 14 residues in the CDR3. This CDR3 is CASSLSPGSNEQFF. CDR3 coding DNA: TGTGCCAGCAGCTTGTCGCCGGGGAGCAATGAGCAGTTCTTC.

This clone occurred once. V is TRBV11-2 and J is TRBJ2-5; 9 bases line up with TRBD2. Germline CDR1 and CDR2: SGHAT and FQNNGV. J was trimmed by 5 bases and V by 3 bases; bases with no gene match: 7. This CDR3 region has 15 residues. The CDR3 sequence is CASSFSSGGRETQYF. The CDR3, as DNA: TGTGCCAGCAGCTTCTCCAGCGGGGGGCGGGAGACCCAGTACTTC.

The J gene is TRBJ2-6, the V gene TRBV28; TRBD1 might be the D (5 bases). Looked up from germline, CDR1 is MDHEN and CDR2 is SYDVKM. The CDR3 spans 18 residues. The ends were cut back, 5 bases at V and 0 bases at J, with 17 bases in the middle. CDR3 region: CASSPRQGDYSGANVLTF. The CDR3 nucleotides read TGTGCCAGCAGTCCGCGGCAGGGTGATTACTCTGGGGCCAACGTCCTGACTTTC.

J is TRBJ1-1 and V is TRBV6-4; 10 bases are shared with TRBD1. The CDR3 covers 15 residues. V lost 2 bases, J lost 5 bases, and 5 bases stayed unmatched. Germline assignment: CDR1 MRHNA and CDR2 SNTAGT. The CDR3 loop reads CASSDPDRGRTEAFF. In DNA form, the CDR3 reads TGTGCCAGCAGTGACCCTGACAGGGGGCGGACTGAAGCTTTCTTT.

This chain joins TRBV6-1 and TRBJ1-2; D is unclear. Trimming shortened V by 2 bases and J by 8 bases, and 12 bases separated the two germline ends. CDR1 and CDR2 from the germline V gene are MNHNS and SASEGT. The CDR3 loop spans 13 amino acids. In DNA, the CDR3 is TGTGCCAGCAGTGAAATGGACGTAAGCGGCTACACCTTC. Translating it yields CASSEMDVSGYTF.

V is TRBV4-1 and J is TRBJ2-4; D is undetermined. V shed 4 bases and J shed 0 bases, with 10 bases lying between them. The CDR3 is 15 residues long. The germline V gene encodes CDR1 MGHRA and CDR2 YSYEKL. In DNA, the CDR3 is TGCGCCAGCAGCCGATTACTAATAGCCAAAAACATTCAGTACTTC. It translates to CASSRLLIAKNIQYF.

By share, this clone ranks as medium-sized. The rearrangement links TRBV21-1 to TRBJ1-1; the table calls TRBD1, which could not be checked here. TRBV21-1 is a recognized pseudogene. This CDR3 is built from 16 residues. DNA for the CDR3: TGTGCCAGCGTCGGGACAGAGAGAGTTTGGGGCACTGAAGCTTTCTTT. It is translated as CASVGTERVWGTEAFF.

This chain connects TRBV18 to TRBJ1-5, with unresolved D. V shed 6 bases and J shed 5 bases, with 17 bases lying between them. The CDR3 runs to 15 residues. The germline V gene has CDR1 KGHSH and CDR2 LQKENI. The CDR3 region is CASSAQPSSDQPQHF. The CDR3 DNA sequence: TGTGCCAGCTCTGCACAGCCGTCCTCGGATCAGCCCCAGCATTTT.